The 31 T cell receptor beta chains listed next were all sequenced from one sample in a study of T cell responses to AZD1222 COVID-19 vaccine. Produced via immunoSEQ multiplex PCR; TCRdb's table is partial and in-frame only. The data hold 65,000 to 95,000 clones, with about 84% observed a single time. This specimen consisted of peripheral blood, obtained on day 0 of AZD1222 vaccination. The receptors were gathered from an adult in good health.

The chain joins TRBV19 to TRBJ2-3; the D gene is possibly TRBD1 (5 bases). The ends were cut back, 3 bases at V and 5 bases at J, with 9 bases in the middle. Germline V lookup: CDR1 LNHDA, CDR2 SQIVND (reference sequence). The CDR3 has 13 amino acids. The CDR3 here is CASSMADRDTQYF. The CDR3 bases are TGTGCCAGTAGTATGGCCGACAGAGATACGCAGTATTTT.

The J gene is TRBJ2-7, the V gene TRBV6-5; D unresolved. The germline gives CDR1 MNHEY, CDR2 SVGAGI. CDR3 length: 12 residues. The germline V and J ends were trimmed by 11 bases and 3 bases, with 14 bases remaining between them. CDR3 protein: CAALGPLYEQYF. CDR3 coding DNA: TGTGCCGCCCTAGGGCCCCTCTACGAGCAGTACTTC.

The gene calls are TRBV19 and TRBJ2-2, with D unresolved. This CDR3 region has 14 residues. Trimming left V 1 base short and J 5 bases short, with 8 bases between. Per germline, CDR1 LNHDA and CDR2 SQIVND (reference sequence). The CDR3 loop is CASSIGAGTGELFF. The CDR3 DNA sequence: TGTGCCAGTAGTATAGGGGCAGGTACCGGGGAGCTGTTTTTT.

The chain couples TRBV7-9 to TRBJ1-4; maybe TRBD1 (6 bases). Germline V lookup: CDR1 SEHNR, CDR2 FQNEAQ (reference sequence). This CDR3 has 16 amino acids. V was clipped by 1 base and J by 2 bases, with 11 bases between them. The CDR3 DNA reads TGTGCCAGCAGCTTAGGAGCTCAGGGGACTAATGAAAAACTGTTTTTT. Translation: CASSLGAQGTNEKLFF.

This chain links TRBV6-1 with TRBJ2-3; 12 bases agree with TRBD2. This CDR3 region has 18 residues. The V gene end was trimmed by 0 bases and the J gene end by 3 bases; junction bases not matched to a gene: 7. Germline V gene sequence: CDR1 MNHNS, CDR2 SASEGT. The CDR3 reads CASSEAPTLAGGTDTQYF. The CDR3 DNA reads TGTGCCAGCAGTGAAGCGCCTACCCTAGCGGGAGGGACAGATACGCAGTATTTT.

V is TRBV3-1 (or the pseudogene TRBV3-2) and J is TRBJ2-3; the D gene is possibly TRBD1 (8 bases). This CDR3 is built from 17 residues. Trimming removed 4 bases from V and 6 bases from J, with 23 bases in between. CDR1 is LGHDT and CDR2 is YNNKEL in the germline V gene (reference sequence). CDR3 amino acids: CASSLRTGSDSGDTQYF. The DNA for the CDR3 is TGTGCCAGCAGCCTTCGGACAGGGTCGGATAGCGGGGATACGCAGTATTTT.

This clone appeared a single time. The V and J genes are TRBV6-4 and TRBJ1-2; D is perhaps TRBD1 (6 bases). Germline V gene lookup returns CDR1 MRHNA and CDR2 SNTAGT. Trimming stripped 4 bases from V and 7 bases from J, with 16 bases between. The CDR3 is made up of 14 amino acids. CDR3 nucleotide sequence: TGTGCCAGCAGTGGAAACCAGGGGAGAGGTGGCTACACCTTC. Translating gives CASSGNQGRGGYTF.

The chain couples TRBV5-6 to TRBJ2-7, with 8 bases that match TRBD1. The V segment lost 3 bases and the J segment 7 bases; nucleotides outside the gene matches: 9. The CDR3 runs to 14 residues. Germline CDR1 reads SGHDT; CDR2 reads YYEEEE. CDR3 loop: CASSSRTGLVEQYF. In DNA, the CDR3 is TGTGCCAGCAGCTCCCGGACAGGGCTGGTTGAGCAGTACTTC.

The chain combines TRBV6-5 with TRBJ2-2; the match to TRBD2 covers 12 bases. Germline V gene sequence: CDR1 MNHEY, CDR2 SVGAGI. V shed 7 bases, J shed 5 bases, and the junction held 5 bases outside the gene matches. The CDR3 runs to 15 residues. The CDR3 spells CASTLLAGGTGELFF. The CDR3 DNA sequence: TGTGCCAGCACCCTGCTAGCGGGGGGGACCGGGGAGCTGTTTTTT.

CDR3 loop: CASSYPQGREKLFF. CDR3 coding DNA: TGTGCCAGCAGTTACCCGCAGGGACGAGAAAAACTGTTTTTT. V usage is TRBV6-2 or TRBV6-3 and J usage is TRBJ1-4, with D tentatively TRBD1 (5 bases). The V gene's germline CDR1 is MNHEY and CDR2 SVGEGT. V was clipped by 2 bases and J by 8 bases, with 12 bases between them. This CDR3 spans 14 amino acids.

The chain links TRBV2 to TRBJ2-2; 11 nucleotides match TRBD1. The V gene end was trimmed by 5 bases and the J gene end by 14 bases; junction bases not matched to a gene: 4. The CDR3 extends over 12 amino acids. Germline V gene lookup returns CDR1 SNHLY and CDR2 FYNNEI. CDR3 region: CASSKDRGHLFF. The DNA of the CDR3 is TGTGCCAGCAGTAAGGACAGGGGGCACCTGTTTTTT.

The DNA of the CDR3 is TGTGCCAGCAGTCAAAGACTAGGACCCTACAATGAGCAGTTCTTC. Translating it yields CASSQRLGPYNEQFF. This sequence joins TRBV6-5 and TRBJ2-1; TRBD2 might be the D (6 bases). Germline values: CDR1 MNHEY, CDR2 SVGAGI. The V and J ends lost 5 bases and 2 bases respectively, with 13 bases between them. The CDR3 length is 15 residues.

The gene calls are TRBV3-1 (or the pseudogene TRBV3-2) and TRBJ1-5; 8 bases fit TRBD1. This CDR3 has 15 residues. Germline values: CDR1 LGHDT, CDR2 YNNKEL (reference sequence). Germline trimming cut 4 bases from V and 2 bases from J; bases unmatched to any gene: 4. For the CDR3, the DNA is TGTGCCAGCAGCCCCCAGACAGGGGGCAATCAGCCCCAGCATTTT. Protein: CASSPQTGGNQPQHF.

V gene TRBV13 combines with J gene TRBJ2-7; 10 bases align to TRBD2. There are 16 residues in the CDR3. The ends lost 4 bases at V and 6 bases at J; junction bases unmatched: 12. Germline CDR1 reads PRHDT; CDR2 reads FYEKMQ (reference sequence). The CDR3: CASSSNRAGGPREQYF. CDR3 nucleotide sequence: TGTGCCAGCAGCTCGAATAGAGCGGGAGGGCCACGCGAGCAGTACTTC. Full variable domain (rest looked up from reference TRBV13 and TRBJ2-7): AAGVIQSPRHLIKEKRETATLKCYPIPRHDTVYWYQQGPGQDPQFLISFYEKMQSDKGSIPDRFSAQQFSDYHSELNMSSLELGDSALYFCASSSNRAGGPREQYFGPGTRLTVT.

This clone was recorded many times. The V gene is TRBV3-1 (or the pseudogene TRBV3-2), the J gene TRBJ1-1; D is possibly TRBD1 (5 bases). This CDR3 is built from 13 residues. The V end lost 4 bases, the J end lost 6 bases, and 12 bases lay between the germline ends. The germline CDR1 and CDR2 sequences are LGHDT and YNNKEL (reference sequence). The CDR3 is CASSRDGESEAFF. Written as DNA, the CDR3 is TGTGCCAGCAGCCGGGACGGAGAGTCTGAAGCTTTCTTT.

The genes are TRBV27 and TRBJ2-1, with 12 bases fitting TRBD2. The V gene's germline CDR1 is MNHEY and CDR2 SMNVEV (reference sequence). The CDR3 is made up of 14 amino acids. Losses at the gene ends were 6 bases for V and 9 bases for J; bases not matched to a gene: 6. The CDR3 loop is CASRGLAGAREQFF. The CDR3 DNA sequence: TGTGCCAGCAGGGGACTAGCGGGCGCCCGTGAGCAGTTCTTC.

The count of this clone is one. The chain joins TRBV4-1 to TRBJ2-7; TRBD2 matches at 9 bases. This CDR3 is built from 16 residues. Germline loops: CDR1 MGHRA, CDR2 YSYEKL. V lost 0 bases, J lost 5 bases, and 8 bases stayed unmatched. This CDR3 reads CASSQDRGSGSNEQYF. Here the CDR3 DNA reads TGCGCCAGCAGCCAAGATCGGGGTAGCGGGAGCAACGAGCAGTACTTC.

V usage is TRBV18 and J usage is TRBJ1-3; TRBD1 matches 7 bases. The CDR3 is 16 residues long. V was clipped by 3 bases and J by 1 base; unmatched bases: 6. Germline assignment: CDR1 KGHSH and CDR2 LQKENI. CDR3 amino acids: CASSPRTGRSGNTIYF. CDR3 coding DNA: TGTGCCAGCTCACCGCGGACAGGCCGTTCTGGAAACACCATATATTTT.

The chain is built from TRBV5-6 and TRBJ2-7; D unclear. The length of the CDR3 is 13 residues. Trimming stripped 4 bases from V and 0 bases from J, with 8 bases between. Germline V gene data show CDR1 as SGHDT and CDR2 as YYEEEE. For the CDR3, the DNA is TGTGCCAGCAGCGGTTTGGTCTCCTACGAGCAGTACTTC. Protein: CASSGLVSYEQYF.

The V gene is TRBV19, the J gene TRBJ1-5; D gene ambiguous. The germline gives CDR1 LNHDA, CDR2 SQIVND (reference sequence). V lost 5 bases and J 7 bases, leaving 15 bases between the germline ends. This CDR3 contains 14 residues. The CDR3 DNA reads as TGTGCCAGTAGTTTTACGGGCGACGCACAGCCCCAGCATTTT. Translating it yields CASSFTGDAQPQHF.

This clone has just one count. V and J are TRBV2 and TRBJ1-2; D gene ambiguous. The CDR3 length is 12 residues. V was shortened by 6 bases and J by 8 bases, with 13 bases between the two germline ends. The V gene's germline CDR1 is SNHLY and CDR2 FYNNEI. CDR3 nucleotides: TGTGCCAGCAGCTTGACGGGCAGGGGCTACACCTTC. Translated, it gives CASSLTGRGYTF.

This chain joins TRBV7-9 and TRBJ1-4; 7 bases fit TRBD1. CDR1 is SEHNR and CDR2 is FQNEAQ in the germline V gene (reference sequence). This CDR3 has 17 amino acids. J gave up 8 bases and V 4 bases, and 16 bases lay outside the gene matches. The CDR3 loop reads CASSSDLLTGSTEKLFF. CDR3 DNA sequence: TGTGCCAGCAGCTCAGACCTTTTGACAGGGAGCACCGAAAAACTGTTTTTT. The whole variable domain, remainder taken from reference TRBV7-9 and TRBJ1-4, is DTGVSQNPRHKITKRGQNVTFRCDPISEHNRLYWYRQTLGQGPEFLTYFQNEAQLEKSRLLSDRFSAERPKGSFSTLEIQRTEQGDSAMYLCASSSDLLTGSTEKLFFGSGTQLSVL.

J is TRBJ1-2 and V is TRBV27; TRBD1 aligns across 8 bases. The V and J ends lost 4 bases and 8 bases, in that order; junction bases with no gene match: 9. Germline V CDR1 and CDR2: MNHEY, SMNVEV (reference sequence). The CDR3 spans 14 residues. The CDR3 is CASSSSDRGGGYTF. The CDR3 DNA is TGTGCCAGCAGTTCCTCCGACAGGGGTGGGGGCTACACCTTC.

The genes are TRBV3-1 (or the pseudogene TRBV3-2) and TRBJ2-3; 11 bases map to TRBD2. In germline, CDR1 is LGHDT, CDR2 YNNKEL (reference sequence). This CDR3 contains 18 residues. V lost 0 bases and J lost 3; bases outside the gene matches: 8. CDR3 in DNA: TGTGCCAGCAGCCAAGATCGCAGTAGCGGGGGGGCGACAGATACGCAGTATTTT. Translation gives CASSQDRSSGGATDTQYF.

This chain joins TRBV5-5 and TRBJ1-2, with D uncertain. The V end was cut by 5 bases, the J end by 7 bases, with 12 bases between. Germline lookup yields CDR1 SGHKS and CDR2 YYEKEE (reference sequence). The CDR3 spans 12 residues. CDR3 amino acids: CASRELGSGYTF. The DNA for the CDR3 is TGTGCCAGCAGAGAGTTAGGGAGTGGCTACACCTTC.

This CDR3 reads CATSDRVGRGGAFF. As DNA, the CDR3 is TGTGCCACCAGTGATAGAGTGGGACGTGGGGGAGCTTTCTTT. The chain uses TRBV24-1 and TRBJ1-1; possible D gene TRBD1, 5 bases. Per the germline V gene, CDR1 is KGHDR and CDR2 is SFDVKD. The CDR3 loop spans 14 amino acids. V lost 3 bases and J 10 bases, leaving 17 bases between the germline ends.

This clone was detected once. This sequence joins TRBV5-1 and TRBJ2-3; D gene unclear. This CDR3 contains 12 residues. Per the germline V gene, CDR1 is SGHRS and CDR2 is YFSETQ. The ends were cut back, 2 bases at V and 5 bases at J, with 6 bases in the middle. This CDR3 reads CASSLGGDTQYF. The CDR3 DNA sequence: TGCGCCAGCAGCTTAGGCGGAGATACGCAGTATTTT. Looking up the rest from reference TRBV5-1 and TRBJ2-3 gives the full variable domain: KAGVTQTPRYLIKTRGQQVTLSCSPISGHRSVSWYQQTPGQGLQFLFEYFSETQRNKGNFPGRFSGRQFSNSRSEMNVSTLELGDSALYLCASSLGGDTQYFGPGTRLTVL.

This clone was seen more than once but under ten times. The rearrangement joins TRBV12-3 or TRBV12-4 to TRBJ1-1; D perhaps matches TRBD1 (6 bases). Trimming took off 8 bases at V and 11 bases at J, with 18 bases between the two ends. The CDR3 runs to 12 residues. CDR3 in amino acids: CASRDRSLYAFF. CDR3 DNA: TGTGCCAGCCGCGACAGGTCGCTGTATGCTTTCTTT.

This clone occurred a few times. The CDR3 protein is CASSISGARGNQPQHF. Here the CDR3 DNA reads TGTGCCAGTAGTATATCTGGAGCGAGGGGCAATCAGCCCCAGCATTTT. The J gene is TRBJ1-5, the V gene TRBV19; D is unresolved. This CDR3 is built from 16 residues. With 2 bases removed from V and 2 bases from J, the gap between germline ends came to 13 bases. CDR1 and CDR2 from the germline V gene are LNHDA and SQIVND (reference sequence).

The rearrangement joins TRBV6-1 to TRBJ1-2; D perhaps matches TRBD1 (5 bases). This CDR3 spans 17 amino acids. V dropped 3 bases and J dropped 4 bases, with 21 bases sitting between them. Germline V gene data show CDR1 as MNHNS and CDR2 as SASEGT. CDR3 nucleotides: TGTGCCAGCAGTGACGCCTCCCCGGGACGGCGAATCTATGGCTACACCTTC. Protein: CASSDASPGRRIYGYTF.

The V call is TRBV2, the J call TRBJ2-7; 11 bases match TRBD1. CDR1 SNHLY and CDR2 FYNNEI come from the germline V gene. With V trimmed by 8 bases and J by 5 bases, 5 bases remained unmatched. This CDR3 contains 13 residues. CDR3 sequence reads: CASSDRGLNEQYF. CDR3 sequence (DNA): TGTGCCAGCTCGGACAGGGGGCTGAACGAGCAGTACTTC.